These 25 T cell receptor beta chains were all obtained from the same sample, sequenced in a study of radiation and T cells in renal cell carcinoma (dated by TCRdb to 2020 to 2021). What the time point label conveys for this sample: baseline pretreatment blood. The treatment or condition label for this specimen denotes: 15 Gy SBRT to primary tumor, nephrectomy 4 weeks later. The library was generated by the immunoSEQ multiplex PCR assay. TCRdb mirrors the immuneACCESS table, restricted to in-frame sequences. Some clones are absent from its copies; in checked studies, under half trace to an unresolved V gene, and the reason for the others is unknown. This sample lists about 59,000 clones; roughly three quarters were detected once. The ten biggest clones cover 7.3% of the sample. The material was blood, obtained from a patient whose treatment included radiotherapy and nephrectomy. The receptors were gathered from a man in his 60s with renal cell carcinoma.

J is TRBJ2-5 and V is TRBV11-2; D unresolved. The V end was cut by 0 bases, the J end by 4 bases, with 15 bases between. CDR3 length: 16 amino acids. Germline loops: CDR1 SGHAT, CDR2 FQNNGV. CDR3 DNA: TGTGCCAGCAGCTTAGATCGGTTTGGGTCCGGAGAGACCCAGTACTTC. Its translation is CASSLDRFGSGETQYF.

The CDR3 region is CASSFGLGYEQYV. As DNA, the CDR3 is TGTGCCAGCAGCTTTGGACTAGGCTACGAGCAGTACGTC. The chain couples TRBV11-2 to TRBJ2-7; 7 bases line up with TRBD2. The ends lost 3 bases at V and 3 bases at J; junction bases unmatched: 2. The CDR3 is made up of 13 amino acids. The germline CDR1 and CDR2 sequences are SGHAT and FQNNGV.

The rearrangement links TRBV7-3 to TRBJ2-5; TRBD2 aligns across 10 bases. This CDR3 has 16 amino acids. Germline CDR1 and CDR2: SGHTA and FQGTGA. V shed 5 bases and J 0 bases; nucleotides not matched to a gene: 6. CDR3 in DNA: TGTGCCAGCAGCCCCGGACTAGCGGCCCACCAAGAGACCCAGTACTTC. Amino acids: CASSPGLAAHQETQYF.

Only a few counts were recorded for this clone. The CDR3 reads CASSFVEFTEAFF. In DNA form, the CDR3 reads TGTGCCAGCAGCTTTGTGGAATTCACTGAAGCTTTCTTT. This chain links TRBV7-2 with TRBJ1-1; D ambiguous. Germline CDR1 reads SGHTA; CDR2 reads FQGNSA. Between the trimmed V and J ends, which lost 3 bases and 4 bases, there was a span of 9 bases. The CDR3 spans 13 residues.

The chain links TRBV18 to TRBJ2-7, with unresolved D. V was clipped by 3 bases and J by 12 bases, with 3 bases between them. The CDR3 runs to 8 residues. Germline V CDR1 and CDR2: KGHSH, LQKENI. CDR3 loop: CASSPRYV. The CDR3 DNA is TGTGCCAGCTCACCGCGGTACGTC.

The rearrangement links TRBV6-5 to TRBJ2-5; 7 bases match TRBD1. Germline CDR1 is MNHEY and CDR2 is SVGAGI. The CDR3 extends over 14 amino acids. V gave up 6 bases and J gave up 1 base; unmatched junction bases: 5. The CDR3 coding sequence is TGTGCCAGCAGGGTGGGACAGATCCAAGAGACCCAGTACTTC. It specifies CASRVGQIQETQYF.

A few counts support this clone. The chain employs TRBV30 and TRBJ1-1, with a weak D call TRBD1 (6 bases). Looked up from germline, CDR1 is GTSNPN and CDR2 is SVGIG (reference sequence). The CDR3 extends over 13 amino acids. Trimming left V 4 bases short and J 5 bases short, with 14 bases between. CDR3 DNA sequence: TGTGCCTGGATGACACAGGGTAGAACTGAAGCTTTCTTT. Translating it yields CAWMTQGRTEAFF.

This chain links TRBV27 with TRBJ2-2, with a possible D match to TRBD2 (6 bases). Germline V gives CDR1 MNHEY, CDR2 SMNVEV (reference sequence). The length of the CDR3 is 15 residues. V was trimmed by 3 bases and J by 8 bases, leaving 16 bases between them. CDR3 bases: TGTGCCAGCAGTTTTTTATCCGGGGGTAAAGGGGAGCTGTTTTTT. Translated, it gives CASSFLSGGKGELFF.

V and J are TRBV4-3 and TRBJ1-4; D is unclear. This CDR3 spans 16 amino acids. CDR1 and CDR2 from the germline V gene are LGHNA and YSLEER. Trimming stripped 0 bases from V and 4 bases from J, with 12 bases between. The CDR3: CASSQDRRYYNEKLFF. Here the CDR3 DNA reads TGCGCCAGCAGCCAAGATCGGAGGTACTATAATGAAAAACTGTTTTTT.

Here the CDR3 reads CASSLAGQWGTEAFF. The DNA of the CDR3 is TGCGCCAGCAGCCTGGCGGGGCAATGGGGCACTGAAGCTTTCTTT. This chain joins TRBV5-1 and TRBJ1-1, with a tentative D call TRBD1 (5 bases). CDR1 SGHRS and CDR2 YFSETQ come from the germline V gene. With 4 bases removed from V and 4 bases from J, the gap between germline ends came to 17 bases. The CDR3 spans 15 residues.

The chain combines TRBV7-8 with TRBJ1-3; D is ambiguous. This CDR3 has 14 amino acids. Per the germline V gene, CDR1 is SGHVS and CDR2 is FQNEAQ. Trimming cost V 5 bases and J 0 bases, with 8 bases left between them. The CDR3 sequence: CASSPAPSGNTIYF. CDR3 DNA: TGTGCCAGCAGCCCGGCCCCCTCTGGAAACACCATATATTTT.

The chain employs TRBV7-6 and TRBJ2-4; D is possibly TRBD2 (6 bases). Germline values: CDR1 SGHVS, CDR2 FNYEAQ. This CDR3 has 12 residues. Trimming stripped 3 bases from V and 8 bases from J, with 8 bases between. This CDR3 reads CASSFWGDIQYF. CDR3 coding DNA: TGTGCCAGCAGCTTCTGGGGGGACATTCAGTACTTC.

This sequence joins TRBV6-1 and TRBJ2-7, with 7 bases aligning to TRBD2. V was pared by 0 bases and J by 1 base, with 15 bases of the junction left unmatched. Per the germline V gene, CDR1 is MNHNS and CDR2 is SASEGT. This CDR3 is built from 19 residues. CDR3 DNA sequence: TGTGCCAGCAGTGAAGCGCCGCCGGGACTAAGGTCGGCGTCCTACGAGCAGTACTTC. It specifies CASSEAPPGLRSASYEQYF.

The chain's CDR3 is CASSPGLVFSTDTQYF. The CDR3 bases are TGTGCCAGCAGTCCGGGACTCGTATTTAGCACAGATACGCAGTATTTT. This chain joins TRBV6-6 and TRBJ2-3; perhaps TRBD2 as D (6 bases). The germline CDR1 and CDR2 sequences are MNHNY and SVGAGI (reference sequence). CDR3 length: 16 residues. V gave up 5 bases and J gave up 0 bases, with 15 bases separating them.

On this clone itself: Additional DNA sequences in this sample encode the identical CDR3. The chain employs TRBV29-1 and TRBJ2-1; unclear D gene. The germline V gene has CDR1 SQVTM and CDR2 ANQGSEA. This CDR3 has 14 residues. Trimming left V 6 bases short and J 4 bases short, with 16 bases between. CDR3 in amino acids: CSVVPGTVYNEQFF. The CDR3 bases are TGCAGCGTGGTTCCCGGAACGGTTTACAATGAGCAGTTCTTC.

This chain connects TRBV5-1 to TRBJ1-1, with 7 positions matching TRBD1. This CDR3 region has 16 residues. J gave up 0 bases and V 4 bases, and 9 bases lay outside the gene matches. The germline CDR1 and CDR2 sequences are SGHRS and YFSETQ. The CDR3 coding sequence is TGCGCCAGCAGCCCTGCTCCGGGACAGTTGAACACTGAAGCTTTCTTT. Translating gives CASSPAPGQLNTEAFF.

V and J are TRBV5-1 and TRBJ2-1; no reliable D call. Germline-derived CDR1 and CDR2 are SGHRS and YFSETQ. The CDR3 loop spans 15 amino acids. Trimming left V 1 base short and J 3 bases short, with 11 bases between. The CDR3 loop is CASSLFRGIYNEQFF. CDR3 nucleotides: TGCGCCAGCAGCTTGTTTCGTGGGATCTACAATGAGCAGTTCTTC.

The chain employs TRBV2 and TRBJ2-3; 11 positions match TRBD2. Per the germline V gene, CDR1 is SNHLY and CDR2 is FYNNEI. CDR3 length: 18 amino acids. With 4 bases clipped from V and 1 base from J, the junction kept 10 bases outside the gene matches. The CDR3 protein is CASSALAGGLPRTDTQYF. The CDR3 DNA follows: TGTGCCAGCAGTGCCCTAGCGGGGGGCCTTCCCCGCACAGATACGCAGTATTTT.

The chain joins TRBV7-9 to TRBJ1-2, with TRBD1 identical over 7 bases. V dropped 4 bases and J dropped 5; count of bases not matched to a gene: 10. Germline V lookup: CDR1 SEHNR, CDR2 FQNEAQ (reference sequence). There are 15 residues in the CDR3. CDR3 in DNA: TGTGCCAGCAGCTACCAGACAGGGACGGCGTATGGCTACACCTTC. This encodes CASSYQTGTAYGYTF.

The chain has TRBV19 and TRBJ2-1; TRBD1 is a possible D gene (6 bases). This CDR3 is built from 15 residues. CDR1 is LNHDA, CDR2 SQIVND, per germline (reference sequence). V shed 1 base and J shed 9 bases, with 16 bases lying between them. CDR3 residues: CASSIAFGTISEQFF. The CDR3 DNA reads as TGTGCCAGTAGTATAGCTTTTGGGACAATAAGTGAGCAGTTCTTC.

The genes are TRBV9 and TRBJ2-3; 11 bases match TRBD2. The CDR3 is 16 amino acids. Trimming took 3 bases from V and 5 from J; bases not matched to a gene: 8. The germline CDR1 and CDR2 sequences are SGDLS and YYNGEE. Here the CDR3 reads CASSAFSGGAQDTQYF. CDR3 bases: TGTGCCAGCAGCGCCTTTAGCGGGGGGGCACAAGATACGCAGTATTTT.

The V call is TRBV2, the J call TRBJ2-5; 14 nucleotides align to TRBD2. Germline CDR1 and CDR2: SNHLY and FYNNEI. Losses at the gene ends were 9 bases for V and 2 bases for J; bases not matched to a gene: 14. This CDR3 has 18 amino acids. CDR3 protein: CARGGSGTSGGRQETQYF. DNA of the CDR3: TGTGCCAGAGGGGGTAGCGGGACTAGCGGGGGCCGGCAAGAGACCCAGTACTTC.

The chain joins TRBV7-9 to TRBJ2-7; 7 bases align to TRBD1. Looked up from germline, CDR1 is SEHNR and CDR2 is FQNEAQ (reference sequence). This CDR3 contains 14 residues. Unmatched junction bases numbered 7, after V lost 5 bases and J lost 3 bases. The CDR3 nucleotides read TGTGCCAGCAGCACTTTGGGACAGTTCTACGAGCAGTACTTC. Translating it yields CASSTLGQFYEQYF. Full variable domain (outside the CDR3, taken from reference TRBV7-9 and TRBJ2-7): DTGVSQNPRHKITKRGQNVTFRCDPISEHNRLYWYRQTLGQGPEFLTYFQNEAQLEKSRLLSDRFSAERPKGSFSTLEIQRTEQGDSAMYLCASSTLGQFYEQYFGPGTRLTVT.

This clone was counted only a few times. The chain uses TRBV7-2 and TRBJ1-1; 7 bases map to TRBD1. The CDR3 is 14 amino acids. CDR1 SGHTA and CDR2 FQGNSA come from the germline V gene. The junction had 4 bases not matched to a gene; V was cut back by 5 bases and J by 1 base. The CDR3 DNA follows: TGTGCCAGCAGCCCCCGACAGGGGAACACTGAAGCTTTCTTT. Residues: CASSPRQGNTEAFF.

This sequence joins TRBV15 and TRBJ2-5; TRBD2 matches at 9 bases. The CDR3 consists of 14 residues. In germline, CDR1 is LNHNV, CDR2 YYDKDF (reference sequence). J lost 5 bases, V lost 3 bases, and 4 bases had no gene match. The CDR3 sequence: CATSSRLADETQYF. In DNA form, the CDR3 reads TGTGCCACCAGCAGCCGACTAGCGGATGAGACCCAGTACTTC. The full variable domain, rest sourced from reference TRBV15 and TRBJ2-5, is DAMVIQNPRYQVTQFGKPVTLSCSQTLNHNVMYWYQQKSSQAPKLLFHYYDKDFNNEADTPDNFQSRRPNTSFCFLDIRSPGLGDTAMYLCATSSRLADETQYFGPGTRLLVL.